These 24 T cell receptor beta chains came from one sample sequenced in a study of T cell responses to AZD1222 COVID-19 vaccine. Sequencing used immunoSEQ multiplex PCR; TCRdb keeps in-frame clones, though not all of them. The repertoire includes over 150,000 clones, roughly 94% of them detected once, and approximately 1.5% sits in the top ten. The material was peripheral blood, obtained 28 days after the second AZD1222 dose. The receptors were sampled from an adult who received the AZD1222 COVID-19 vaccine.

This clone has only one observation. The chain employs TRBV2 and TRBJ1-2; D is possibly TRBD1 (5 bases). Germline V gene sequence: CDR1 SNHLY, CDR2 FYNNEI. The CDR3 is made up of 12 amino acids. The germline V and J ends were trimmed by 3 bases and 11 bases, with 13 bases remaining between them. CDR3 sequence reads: CASSEGGTLYTF. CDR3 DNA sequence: TGTGCCAGCAGTGAGGGGGGGACTTTGTACACCTTC.

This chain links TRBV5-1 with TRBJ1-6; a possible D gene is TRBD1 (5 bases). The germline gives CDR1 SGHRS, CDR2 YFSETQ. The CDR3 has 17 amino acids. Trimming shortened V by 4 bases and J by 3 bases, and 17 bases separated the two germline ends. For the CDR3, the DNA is TGCGCCAGCAGCCCATCAAAACTCGACAGCTATAATTCACCCCTCCACTTT. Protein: CASSPSKLDSYNSPLHF.

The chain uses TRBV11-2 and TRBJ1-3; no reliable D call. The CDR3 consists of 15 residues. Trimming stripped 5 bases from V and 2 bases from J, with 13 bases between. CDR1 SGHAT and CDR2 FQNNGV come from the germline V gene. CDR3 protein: CASSRREGPGNTIYF. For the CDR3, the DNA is TGTGCCAGCAGCCGGAGGGAGGGCCCTGGAAACACCATATATTTT.

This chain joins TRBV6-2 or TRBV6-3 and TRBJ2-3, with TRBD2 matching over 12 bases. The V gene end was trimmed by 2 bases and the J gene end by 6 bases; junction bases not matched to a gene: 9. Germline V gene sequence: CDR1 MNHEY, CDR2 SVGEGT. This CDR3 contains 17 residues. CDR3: CASSYRLLAGGQDTQYF. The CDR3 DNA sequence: TGTGCCAGCAGTTACCGATTACTAGCGGGAGGCCAGGATACGCAGTATTTT.

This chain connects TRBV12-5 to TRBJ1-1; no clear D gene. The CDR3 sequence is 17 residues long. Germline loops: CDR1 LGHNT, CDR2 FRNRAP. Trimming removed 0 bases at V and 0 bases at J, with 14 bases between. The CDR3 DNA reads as TGTGCTAGTGGTTTGGTCTTTCCTCGATCCATGAACACTGAAGCTTTCTTT. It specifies CASGLVFPRSMNTEAFF.

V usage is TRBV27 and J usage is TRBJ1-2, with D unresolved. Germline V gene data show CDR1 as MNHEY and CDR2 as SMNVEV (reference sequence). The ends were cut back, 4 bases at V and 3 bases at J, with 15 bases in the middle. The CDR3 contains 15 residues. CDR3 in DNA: TGTGCCAGCAGTTGGAGGACCCCGCCGGACTATGGCTACACCTTC. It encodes CASSWRTPPDYGYTF.

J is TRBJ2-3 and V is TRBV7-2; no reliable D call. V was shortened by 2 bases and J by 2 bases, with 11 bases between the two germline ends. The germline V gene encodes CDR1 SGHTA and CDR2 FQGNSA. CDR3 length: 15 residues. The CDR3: CASSLNSWATDTQYF. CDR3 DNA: TGTGCCAGCAGCTTAAATAGTTGGGCCACAGATACGCAGTATTTT.

CDR3 in DNA: TGTGCCAGCAGCCAGGGCCCTACCTACGAGCAGTACTTC. It yields the protein CASSQGPTYEQYF. The chain joins TRBV7-9 to TRBJ2-7, with D possibly being TRBD1 (5 bases). Germline-derived CDR1 and CDR2 are SEHNR and FQNEAQ (reference sequence). With 5 bases removed from V and 2 bases from J, the gap between germline ends came to 10 bases. This CDR3 contains 13 residues.

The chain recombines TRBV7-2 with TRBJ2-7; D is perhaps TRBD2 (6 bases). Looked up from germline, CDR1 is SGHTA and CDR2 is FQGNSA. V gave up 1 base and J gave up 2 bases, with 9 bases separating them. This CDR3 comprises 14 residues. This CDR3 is CASSLVAATYEQYF. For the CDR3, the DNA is TGTGCCAGCAGCTTAGTAGCGGCCACCTACGAGCAGTACTTC.

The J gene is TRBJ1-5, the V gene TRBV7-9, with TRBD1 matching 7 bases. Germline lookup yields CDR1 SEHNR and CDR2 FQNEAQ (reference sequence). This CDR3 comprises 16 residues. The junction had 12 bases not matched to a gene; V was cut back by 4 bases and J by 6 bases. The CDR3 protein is CASSWAGTAESQPQHF. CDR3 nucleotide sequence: TGTGCCAGCAGCTGGGCCGGGACAGCGGAGTCTCAGCCCCAGCATTTT.

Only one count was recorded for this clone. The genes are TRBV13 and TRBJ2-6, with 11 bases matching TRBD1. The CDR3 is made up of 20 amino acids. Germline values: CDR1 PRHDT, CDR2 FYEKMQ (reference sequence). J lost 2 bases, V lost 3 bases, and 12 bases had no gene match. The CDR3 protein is CASSFFPGQGDRTGANVLTF. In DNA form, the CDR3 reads TGTGCCAGCAGCTTCTTCCCGGGACAGGGGGATCGCACTGGGGCCAACGTCCTGACTTTC.

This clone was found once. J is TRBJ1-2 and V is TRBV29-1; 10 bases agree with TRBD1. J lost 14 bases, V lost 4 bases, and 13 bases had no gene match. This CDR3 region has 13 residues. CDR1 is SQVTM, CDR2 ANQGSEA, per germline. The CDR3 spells CSVARGDRGEFTF. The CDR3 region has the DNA TGCAGCGTTGCCCGGGGGGACAGGGGCGAGTTTACCTTC.

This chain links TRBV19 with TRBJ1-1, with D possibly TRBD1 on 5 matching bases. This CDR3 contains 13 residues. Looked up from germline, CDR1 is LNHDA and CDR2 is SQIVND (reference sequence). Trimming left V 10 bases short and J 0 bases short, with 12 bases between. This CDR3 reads CATATELNTEAFF. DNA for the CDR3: TGTGCCACTGCGACAGAACTGAACACTGAAGCTTTCTTT.

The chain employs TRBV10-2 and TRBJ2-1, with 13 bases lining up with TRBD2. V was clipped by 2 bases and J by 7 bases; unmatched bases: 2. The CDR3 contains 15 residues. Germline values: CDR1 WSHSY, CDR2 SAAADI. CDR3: CASSEPGLAGNEQFF. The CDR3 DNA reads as TGCGCCAGCAGTGAGCCGGGACTAGCGGGGAATGAGCAGTTCTTC.

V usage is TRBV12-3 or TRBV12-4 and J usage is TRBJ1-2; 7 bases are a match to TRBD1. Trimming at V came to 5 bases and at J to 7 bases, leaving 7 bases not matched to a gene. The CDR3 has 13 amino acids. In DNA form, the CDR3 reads TGTGCCAGCAGTCGGGACAGTCCCCGTGGCTACACCTTC. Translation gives CASSRDSPRGYTF.

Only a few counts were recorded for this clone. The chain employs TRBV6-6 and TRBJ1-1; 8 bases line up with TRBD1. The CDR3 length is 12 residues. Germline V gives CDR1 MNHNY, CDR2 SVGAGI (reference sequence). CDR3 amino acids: CVAQGDNTEAFF. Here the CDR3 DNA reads TGTGTCGCACAGGGGGACAACACTGAAGCTTTCTTT.

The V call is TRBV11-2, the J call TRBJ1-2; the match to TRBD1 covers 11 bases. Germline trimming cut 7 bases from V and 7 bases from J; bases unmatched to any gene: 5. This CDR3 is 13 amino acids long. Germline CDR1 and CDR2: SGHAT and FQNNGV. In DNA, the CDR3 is TGTGCCAGCACCAGGACAGGGGGCTTTGGCTACACCTTC. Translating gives CASTRTGGFGYTF.

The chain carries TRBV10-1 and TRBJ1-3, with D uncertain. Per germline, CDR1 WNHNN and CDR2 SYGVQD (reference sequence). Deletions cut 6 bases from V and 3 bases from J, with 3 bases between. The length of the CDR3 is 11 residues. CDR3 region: CASSGGNTIYF. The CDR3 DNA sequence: TGCGCCAGCAGCGGTGGAAACACCATATATTTT.

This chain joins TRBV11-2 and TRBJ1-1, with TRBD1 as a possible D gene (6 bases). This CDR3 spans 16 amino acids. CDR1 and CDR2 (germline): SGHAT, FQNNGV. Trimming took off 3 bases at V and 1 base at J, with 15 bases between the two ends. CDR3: CASSFSRTVTNTEAFF. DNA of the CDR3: TGTGCCAGCAGCTTCTCCAGGACAGTTACGAACACTGAAGCTTTCTTT.

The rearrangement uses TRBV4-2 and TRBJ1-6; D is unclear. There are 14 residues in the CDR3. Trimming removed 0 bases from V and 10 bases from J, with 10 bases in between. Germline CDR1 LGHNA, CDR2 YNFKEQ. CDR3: CASSQDGNESPLHF. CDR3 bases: TGTGCCAGCAGCCAAGATGGTAACGAGTCACCCCTCCACTTT.

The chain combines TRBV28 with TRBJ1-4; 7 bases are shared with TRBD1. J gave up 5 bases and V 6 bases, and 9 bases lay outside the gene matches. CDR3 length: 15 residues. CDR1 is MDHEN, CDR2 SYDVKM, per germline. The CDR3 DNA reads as TGTGCCAGCAGGGGGACAGAGCTTAAAAATGAAAAACTGTTTTTT. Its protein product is CASRGTELKNEKLFF.

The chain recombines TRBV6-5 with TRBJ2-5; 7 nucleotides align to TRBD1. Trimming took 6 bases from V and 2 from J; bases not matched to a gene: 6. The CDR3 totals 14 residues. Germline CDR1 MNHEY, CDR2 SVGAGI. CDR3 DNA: TGTGCCAGCAGACCCGGGACAGTACAAGAGACCCAGTACTTC. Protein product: CASRPGTVQETQYF.

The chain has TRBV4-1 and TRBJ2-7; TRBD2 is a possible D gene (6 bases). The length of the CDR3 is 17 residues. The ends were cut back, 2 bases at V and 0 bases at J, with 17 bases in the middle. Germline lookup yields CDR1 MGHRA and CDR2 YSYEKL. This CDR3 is CASSQNLPGLGSYEQYF. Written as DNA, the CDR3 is TGCGCCAGCAGCCAAAACTTACCGGGACTCGGCTCCTACGAGCAGTACTTC.

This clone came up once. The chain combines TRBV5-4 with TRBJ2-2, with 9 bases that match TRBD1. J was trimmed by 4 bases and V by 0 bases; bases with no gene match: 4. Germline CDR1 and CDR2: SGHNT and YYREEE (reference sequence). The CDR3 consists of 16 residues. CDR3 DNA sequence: TGTGCCAGCAGCTTGGGGACAGGGGATGTCACCGGGGAGCTGTTTTTT. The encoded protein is CASSLGTGDVTGELFF.